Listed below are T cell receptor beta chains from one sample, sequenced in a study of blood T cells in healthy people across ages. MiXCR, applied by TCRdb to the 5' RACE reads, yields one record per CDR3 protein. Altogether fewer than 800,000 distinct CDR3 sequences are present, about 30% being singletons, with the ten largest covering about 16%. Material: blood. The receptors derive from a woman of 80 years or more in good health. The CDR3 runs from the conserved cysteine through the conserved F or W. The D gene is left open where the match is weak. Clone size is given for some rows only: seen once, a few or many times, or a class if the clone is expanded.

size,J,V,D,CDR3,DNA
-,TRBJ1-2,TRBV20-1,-,CSPRGAYGYTF,TGCAGTCCCAGAGGGGCTTATGGCTACACCTTC
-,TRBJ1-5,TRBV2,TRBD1,CASSDGQGAYQPQHF,TGTGCCAGCAGTGATGGACAGGGGGCATATCAGCCCCAGCATTTT
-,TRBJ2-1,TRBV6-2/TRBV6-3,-,CASSYGVSAGYYNEQFF,TGTGCCAGCAGTTACGGGGTTAGCGCGGGGTATTACAATGAGCAGTTCTTC
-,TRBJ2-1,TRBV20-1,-,CSAREVWRDEQFF,TGCAGTGCTAGAGAGGTCTGGCGGGATGAGCAGTTCTTC
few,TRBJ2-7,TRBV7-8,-,CASSPRPSHEQYF,TGTGCCAGCAGCCCCCGCCCCTCCCACGAGCAGTACTTC
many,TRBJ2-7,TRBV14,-,CASSQLGASSYEQYF,TGTGCCAGCAGCCAACTAGGGGCTTCCTCCTACGAGCAGTACTTC
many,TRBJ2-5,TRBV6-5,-,CASRLDAEETQYF,TGTGCCAGCAGATTGGACGCGGAAGAGACCCAGTACTTC
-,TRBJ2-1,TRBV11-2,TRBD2,CASSLGETSYLDEQFF,TGTGCCAGCAGCTTAGGTGAGACTAGCTATTTGGATGAGCAGTTCTTC
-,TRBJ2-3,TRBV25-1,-,CASSEYNRGRTQYF,TGTGCCAGCAGCGAATATAACAGAGGGAGGACGCAGTATTTT
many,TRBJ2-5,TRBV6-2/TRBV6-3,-,CASSYQDPGRETQYF,TGTGCCAGCAGTTACCAGGACCCAGGGCGGGAGACCCAGTACTTC
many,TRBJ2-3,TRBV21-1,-,CASGTGRATDTQYF,TGTGCCAGCGGGACAGGGCGGGCCACAGATACGCAGTATTTT
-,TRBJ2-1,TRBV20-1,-,CSAQGSHTSSYNEQFF,TGCAGTGCCCAAGGCAGCCACACAAGCTCCTACAATGAGCAGTTCTTC